This T cell receptor beta chain was captured in a study of CD8+CD57+ T cells in acquired aplastic anemia. For the study at large: The study obtained an average of around 3.1 ug of DNA from sorted CD4+ and CD8+ cells. Average CD4+ read depth in healthy donors was about 10.8 million reads. Study results and caveats: Patients had fewer than 35 CD8+ CDR3 sequences in common with controls (the shared set).

Comment on this clonotype: Its antigen is still unknown.

Genomic DNA, serving as template, underwent TCR beta VDJ and CDR3 profiling. TCRdb ran MiXCR on the reads and lists one entry per CDR3 protein. Of fewer than 70,000 distinct CDR3 sequences in the sample, almost 55% were seen once. The origin of this receptor is a human donor in good health, serving as a control. Sample: sorted CD4+, CD8+, or CD8+CD57+ T cells (not recorded which) from PBMCs.

This CDR3 is CATSDFSGNTIYF. As DNA, the CDR3 is TGTGCCACCAGTGACTTTTCAGGAAACACCATATATTTT. V and J are TRBV24-1 and TRBJ1-3; D unclear. Germline CDR1 KGHDR, CDR2 SFDVKD. The V end was cut by 4 bases, the J end by 4 bases, with 7 bases between. The CDR3 is made up of 13 amino acids.